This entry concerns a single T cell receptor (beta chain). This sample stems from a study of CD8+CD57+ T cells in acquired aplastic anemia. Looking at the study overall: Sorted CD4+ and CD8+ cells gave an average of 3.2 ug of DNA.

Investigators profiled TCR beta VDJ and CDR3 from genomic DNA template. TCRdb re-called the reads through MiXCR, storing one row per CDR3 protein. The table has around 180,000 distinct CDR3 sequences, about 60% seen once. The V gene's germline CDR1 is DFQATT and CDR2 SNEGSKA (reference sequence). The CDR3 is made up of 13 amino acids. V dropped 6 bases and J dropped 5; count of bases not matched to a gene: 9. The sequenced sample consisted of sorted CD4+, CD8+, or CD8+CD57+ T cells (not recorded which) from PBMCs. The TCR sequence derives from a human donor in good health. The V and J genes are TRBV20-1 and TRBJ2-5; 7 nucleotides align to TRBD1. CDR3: CSALQGFSETQYF. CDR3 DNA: TGCAGTGCCCTACAGGGGTTTAGCGAGACCCAGTACTTC.